Below, 12 T cell receptor beta chains from the same sample are listed, as sequenced in a study of monozygotic twins with inflammatory bowel disease. From the 5' RACE reads, TCRdb lists one entry per CDR3 protein and no DNA. Its table lists about 350,000 distinct CDR3 sequences. Sequencing was performed on blood. The receptors were sampled from a human donor with ulcerative colitis or Crohn's disease, or a healthy co-twin of an affected twin (not recorded which).

The chain links TRBV27 to TRBJ1-1; the D call of TRBD1 rests on TCRdb alone, since no DNA is present to check it. The CDR3 covers 15 residues. The germline V gene has CDR1 MNHEY and CDR2 SMNVEV (reference sequence). The CDR3 is CASTLRQGTNTEAFF.

The V call is TRBV29-1, the J call TRBJ1-5. The germline V gene encodes CDR1 SQVTM and CDR2 ANQGSEA. The CDR3 has 12 amino acids. The CDR3 is CSVEFGDQPQHF. The complete variable domain, with remaining parts taken from reference TRBV29-1 and TRBJ1-5, reads SAVISQKPSRDICQRGTSLTIQCQVDSQVTMMFWYRQQPGQSLTLIATANQGSEATYESGFVIDKFPISRPNLTFSTLTVSNMSPEDSSIYLCSVEFGDQPQHFGDGTRLSIL.

The chain is built from TRBV4-3 and TRBJ2-6; TCRdb gives TRBD1 as the D gene, but with no DNA this cannot be confirmed. Germline V lookup: CDR1 LGHNA, CDR2 YSLEER. The CDR3 runs 15 residues. CDR3 sequence reads: CASAQTGMGANVLTF.

The chain combines TRBV20-1 with TRBJ1-3. The CDR3 runs to 17 residues. Germline loops: CDR1 DFQATT, CDR2 SNEGSKA (reference sequence). CDR3 amino acids: CSARARDYQWSGNTIYF.

This CDR3 is CASSGGSSAEAFF. This chain joins TRBV12-3 or TRBV12-4 and TRBJ1-1; with no DNA, the TCRdb D assignment of TRBD1 cannot be verified. The CDR3 extends over 13 amino acids.

V usage is TRBV20-1 and J usage is TRBJ2-7; TCRdb's D call of TRBD1 is untestable without DNA. The germline CDR1 and CDR2 sequences are DFQATT and SNEGSKA (reference sequence). CDR3 length equals 15 residues. CDR3 sequence reads: CSAQRSEGASYEQYF.

The chain has TRBV5-1 and TRBJ1-1. In germline, CDR1 is SGHRS, CDR2 YFSETQ. The CDR3 has 14 residues. This CDR3 reads CASSLTLQNTEAFF.

This chain links TRBV20-1 with TRBJ1-2; without DNA, the TCRdb call of TRBD1 cannot be checked. Germline-derived CDR1 and CDR2 are DFQATT and SNEGSKA (reference sequence). There are 13 residues in the CDR3. The CDR3 sequence is CSAPGQGDYGYTF.

The chain has TRBV27 and TRBJ2-1. CDR3 length equals 16 residues. Germline-derived CDR1 and CDR2 are MNHEY and SMNVEV (reference sequence). The CDR3 loop is CASSLSVGVPYNEQFF.

The rearrangement uses TRBV6-1 and TRBJ2-7; checking the TCRdb D call of TRBD2 is not possible without DNA. The CDR3 runs 13 residues. Germline assignment: CDR1 MNHNS and CDR2 SASEGT. CDR3: CATASGPSYEQYF.

The V and J genes are TRBV12-3 or TRBV12-4 and TRBJ2-6. This CDR3 contains 17 residues. The CDR3 protein is CASSSLGQGSGANVLTF.

This chain connects TRBV10-3 to TRBJ2-1; the TCRdb D gene call, TRBD2, has no DNA to confirm it. This CDR3 spans 16 amino acids. Germline V gives CDR1 ENHRY, CDR2 SYGVKD. The CDR3 sequence is CAISDPGTSGSSEQFF.